Below, 31 T cell receptor beta chains from the same sample are listed, as sequenced in a study of response to subunit inactivated influenza vaccine. In TCRdb, the RT-PCR reads were re-called with MiXCR into one record per CDR3 protein. The sample yields 600,000 to 850,000 distinct CDR3 sequences, around 13% seen once. The specimen was PBMCs from blood, collected around 15 days before vaccination. These receptors all stem from a middle-aged man who received an inactivated influenza vaccine.

The chain is built from TRBV7-9 and TRBJ2-5; D tentatively fits TRBD1 or TRBD2 (5 bases each). With 2 bases removed from V and 0 bases from J, the gap between germline ends came to 16 bases. This CDR3 has 17 amino acids. The germline V gene encodes CDR1 SEHNR and CDR2 FQNEAQ (reference sequence). The CDR3 sequence: CASSLRSGWGHQETQYF. CDR3 coding DNA: TGTGCCAGCAGCTTACGGTCCGGGTGGGGACACCAAGAGACCCAGTACTTC.

The chain uses TRBV29-1 and TRBJ2-7, with 8 positions matching TRBD1. Germline trimming cut 6 bases from V and 5 bases from J; bases unmatched to any gene: 9. CDR3 length: 13 residues. CDR1 and CDR2 from the germline V gene are SQVTM and ANQGSEA. In DNA, the CDR3 is TGCAGCGTAACCGGACAGGGACAGGACGAGCAGTACTTC. Amino acid sequence: CSVTGQGQDEQYF.

This clonotype was recorded many times. The gene calls are TRBV9 and TRBJ2-2; D is undetermined. The CDR3 loop spans 12 amino acids. The V and J ends lost 3 bases and 1 base respectively, with 1 base between them. Germline CDR1 reads SGDLS; CDR2 reads YYNGEE. For the CDR3, the DNA is TGTGCCAGCAGCGAGAACACCGGGGAGCTGTTTTTT. Translation: CASSENTGELFF.

In DNA form, the CDR3 reads TGCAGTGCTAGAGACCCCGGGGGGGTGAATTCACCCCTCCACTTT. Amino acids: CSARDPGGVNSPLHF. The rearrangement joins TRBV20-1 to TRBJ1-6, with a tentative D call TRBD1 (5 bases). This CDR3 is 15 amino acids long. The germline V gene encodes CDR1 DFQATT and CDR2 SNEGSKA (reference sequence). V lost 0 bases and J lost 7, with 13 bases in between.

This clonotype occurred many times. This chain links TRBV12-3 or TRBV12-4 with TRBJ1-5; D is ambiguous. The CDR3 is 14 residues long. V lost 1 base, J lost 0 bases, and 4 bases lay in between. CDR3 DNA: TGTGCCAGCAGTTTAGGTTTTAGCAATCAGCCCCAGCATTTT. The encoded protein is CASSLGFSNQPQHF.

V and J are TRBV11-2 and TRBJ2-2; TRBD1 is a possible D gene (5 bases). The V end was cut by 4 bases, the J end by 7 bases, with 16 bases between. CDR3 length: 15 residues. Germline V gene lookup returns CDR1 SGHAT and CDR2 FQNNGV. As DNA, the CDR3 is TGTGCCAGCAGCTACGGACAACATAGGGTCGGGGAGCTGTTTTTT. Translation gives CASSYGQHRVGELFF. Based on the CDR3 plus reference TRBV11-2 and TRBJ2-2, the full variable domain is EAGVAQSPRYKIIEKRQSVAFWCNPISGHATLYWYQQILGQGPKLLIQFQNNGVVDDSQLPKDRFSAERLKGVDSTLKIQPAKLEDSAVYLCASSYGQHRVGELFFGEGSRLTVL.

The chain couples TRBV9 to TRBJ2-1, with 13 nucleotides matching TRBD2. The germline V gene has CDR1 SGDLS and CDR2 YYNGEE. Trimming took 3 bases from V and 7 from J; bases not matched to a gene: 7. The CDR3 spans 16 residues. CDR3 sequence reads: CASSAELAGGRNEQFF. CDR3 DNA sequence: TGTGCCAGCAGCGCCGAACTAGCGGGAGGGCGGAATGAGCAGTTCTTC.

The rearrangement uses TRBV20-1 and TRBJ2-7; 7 positions match TRBD1. Germline-derived CDR1 and CDR2 are DFQATT and SNEGSKA (reference sequence). CDR3 length: 14 residues. The trim removed 6 bases at V and 7 bases at J, leaving 15 bases unmatched. This CDR3 reads CSARGRSGIGEQYF. The CDR3 nucleotides are TGCAGTGCCAGGGGGAGATCTGGGATTGGGGAGCAGTACTTC.

On this clonotype itself: One junction end disagrees with the germline gene, perhaps due to a read error. The chain joins TRBV4-1 to TRBJ1-1; a weak D match, TRBD1 (5 bases). The CDR3 has 15 residues. Germline assignment: CDR1 MGHRA and CDR2 YSYEKL. The CDR3 DNA sequence: TGCGCCAGAAGCCAAGAAAAGGGCGGGGGCACTGAAGCTTTCTTT. Residues: CARSQEKGGGTEAFF.

This clonotype showed up many times. V usage is TRBV12-3 or TRBV12-4 and J usage is TRBJ1-2; TRBD1 might be the D (5 bases). The CDR3 spans 14 residues. Deletions cut 4 bases from V and 5 bases from J, with 14 bases between. In DNA, the CDR3 is TGTGCCAGCAGTTCCCATGGACATGGTTATGGCTACACCTTC. It codes for CASSSHGHGYGYTF.

The chain uses TRBV3-1 and TRBJ2-5, with 8 bases that match TRBD1. Germline lookup yields CDR1 LGHDT and CDR2 YNNKEL (reference sequence). The CDR3 covers 14 residues. Losses at the gene ends were 4 bases for V and 4 bases for J; bases not matched to a gene: 5. CDR3 coding DNA: TGTGCCAGCAGCCGTGTCAGGGGGCGAGAGACCCAGTACTTC. It codes for CASSRVRGRETQYF.

This clonotype was seen at least ten times. The junction departs from germline at one end; a sequencing error may be responsible. The chain carries TRBV27 and TRBJ2-1; D is ambiguous. Germline CDR1 is MNHEY and CDR2 is SMNVEV (reference sequence). The CDR3 is 14 residues long. The CDR3 spells CASSPSRSHNEQFF. The CDR3 region has the DNA TGTGCCAGCAGCCCCTCCCGCTCCCACAATGAGCAGTTCTTC.

This clonotype showed up just a few times. CDR3 amino acids: CASSSTRTAHYGYTF. The CDR3, as DNA: TGTGCCAGCAGCTCTACAAGGACAGCTCACTATGGCTACACCTTC. This chain uses TRBV7-2 with TRBJ1-2, with a possible D match to TRBD1 (6 bases). The CDR3 consists of 15 residues. Trimming removed 4 bases at V and 3 bases at J, with 15 bases between. Germline CDR1 SGHTA, CDR2 FQGNSA. Variable domain in full (rest from reference TRBV7-2 and TRBJ1-2): GAGVSQSPSNKVTEKGKDVELRCDPISGHTALYWYRQSLGQGLEFLIYFQGNSAPDKSGLPSDRFSAERTGGSVSTLTIQRTQQEDSAVYLCASSSTRTAHYGYTFGSGTRLTVV.

V and J are TRBV5-4 and TRBJ2-1; 7 nucleotides match TRBD2. The germline V gene encodes CDR1 SGHNT and CDR2 YYREEE (reference sequence). The ends lost 4 bases at V and 2 bases at J; junction bases unmatched: 12. The CDR3 has 17 amino acids. The CDR3 DNA reads as TGTGCCAGCAGCCCGGCTTCGGGCAGCGGGGCCTACAATGAGCAGTTCTTC. This encodes CASSPASGSGAYNEQFF.

Details on this clonotype: At one end the junction does not follow the germline gene, possibly because of a read error. The chain couples TRBV28 to TRBJ2-7; 7 nucleotides align to TRBD1. CDR3 length: 13 residues. Germline V gene data show CDR1 as MDHEN and CDR2 as SYDVKM. CDR3 DNA: TGTGCCAGAAGTTTATCCCGGACAGGCGGTCAGTACTTC. Its translation is CARSLSRTGGQYF.

This clonotype was detected ten times or more. The V call is TRBV5-1, the J call TRBJ2-7; D possibly matches TRBD1 or TRBD2 (6 bases each). V was trimmed by 1 base and J by 3 bases, leaving 11 bases between them. The CDR3 consists of 14 residues. Germline-derived CDR1 and CDR2 are SGHRS and YFSETQ. In DNA form, the CDR3 reads TGCGCCAGCAGCTTGAGGGGGGAAAACTACGAGCAGTACTTC. Its protein is CASSLRGENYEQYF.

This clonotype has only a few counts. J is TRBJ2-5 and V is TRBV15, with D perhaps matching TRBD1 (5 bases). The germline gives CDR1 LNHNV, CDR2 YYDKDF (reference sequence). The CDR3 contains 18 residues. Trimming pared 0 bases from V and 5 bases from J, leaving 22 bases between. CDR3 coding DNA: TGTGCCACCAGCAGAGAGACAGCCTTCCGGACGCCCTGGGAGACCCAGTACTTC. Protein: CATSRETAFRTPWETQYF.

The rearrangement uses TRBV4-2 and TRBJ1-1; weak D call: TRBD1 (5 bases). This CDR3 is built from 14 residues. CDR1 is LGHNA, CDR2 YNFKEQ, per germline. Between the trimmed V and J ends, which lost 0 bases and 7 bases, there was a span of 12 bases. The CDR3 loop reads CASSQEARAIEAFF. CDR3 DNA: TGTGCCAGCAGCCAAGAAGCCAGGGCCATTGAAGCTTTCTTT.

This clonotype was seen more than once but under ten times. CDR3 DNA sequence: TGTGCCAGCAGTTTCGTGATAAACTATGGCTACACCTTC. Translation: CASSFVINYGYTF. V gene TRBV6-2 or TRBV6-3 combines with J gene TRBJ1-2; D is unclear. Germline CDR1 and CDR2: MNHEY and SVGEGT. The CDR3 loop spans 13 amino acids. The V gene lost 4 bases and the J gene lost 2 bases, with 8 bases spanning the gap.

In DNA form, the CDR3 reads TGTGCCAGCAGTTTACTTGCGGGGGGTGAGGCAGATACGCAGTATTTT. This sequence encodes CASSLLAGGEADTQYF. This chain uses TRBV12-3 or TRBV12-4 with TRBJ2-3; TRBD2 aligns across 8 bases. This CDR3 has 16 amino acids. After removal of 2 bases from V and 4 bases from J, the junction contained 8 bases not matched to a gene.

Comment on this clonotype: The junction departs from germline at one end; a sequencing error may be responsible. The chain links TRBV5-5 to TRBJ2-5; 12 nucleotides align to TRBD1. Germline CDR1 and CDR2: SGHKS and YYEKEE (reference sequence). CDR3 length equals 16 residues. CDR3 protein: CASSLAGQGAVETQNF. CDR3 in DNA: TGTGCCAGCAGCTTGGCGGGACAGGGGGCAGTGGAGACCCAGAACTTC.

This clonotype was detected a few times. The rearrangement joins TRBV24-1 to TRBJ2-4; D is undetermined. The CDR3 spans 17 residues. Trimming removed 4 bases at V and 0 bases at J, with 15 bases between. CDR1 is KGHDR, CDR2 SFDVKD, per germline. In DNA, the CDR3 is TGTGCCACCAGTGAACATGGATGGTATCTAGCCAAAAACATTCAGTACTTC. Protein product: CATSEHGWYLAKNIQYF.

This clonotype was seen repeatedly, ten times or more. This chain connects TRBV7-2 to TRBJ2-7; TRBD2 agrees at 10 bases. The V gene end was trimmed by 3 bases and the J gene end by 7 bases; junction bases not matched to a gene: 12. Germline V lookup: CDR1 SGHTA, CDR2 FQGNSA. The CDR3 is made up of 16 amino acids. Here the CDR3 reads CASSFDLAGVLGEQYF. The CDR3 DNA follows: TGTGCCAGCAGCTTCGACCTAGCGGGAGTTTTGGGTGAGCAGTACTTC.

The V gene is TRBV15, the J gene TRBJ1-2; D remains unclear. Trimming removed 0 bases at V and 7 bases at J, with 9 bases between. The CDR3 is 13 residues long. The germline gives CDR1 LNHNV, CDR2 YYDKDF (reference sequence). This chain's CDR3 is CATSRDRAGGYTF. CDR3 in DNA: TGTGCCACCAGCAGAGATCGGGCGGGTGGCTACACCTTC.

This clonotype showed up many times. The rearrangement joins TRBV7-2 to TRBJ1-5; 9 nucleotides align to TRBD1. The V and J ends lost 5 bases and 3 bases, in that order; junction bases with no gene match: 5. The CDR3 contains 15 residues. Germline V lookup: CDR1 SGHTA, CDR2 FQGNSA. Written as DNA, the CDR3 is TGTGCCAGCAGCACGGGACAGGGAAACAATCAGCCCCAGCATTTT. This gives the protein CASSTGQGNNQPQHF. Full variable domain (remainder filled in from reference TRBV7-2 and TRBJ1-5): GAGVSQSPSNKVTEKGKDVELRCDPISGHTALYWYRQSLGQGLEFLIYFQGNSAPDKSGLPSDRFSAERTGGSVSTLTIQRTQQEDSAVYLCASSTGQGNNQPQHFGDGTRLSIL.

The table lists this clonotype with a few counts. The rearrangement links TRBV7-2 to TRBJ2-7, with 10 bases fitting TRBD2. The CDR3 runs to 16 residues. Germline lookup yields CDR1 SGHTA and CDR2 FQGNSA. V lost 0 bases to trimming and J lost 7 bases; unmatched junction nucleotides: 9. CDR3 sequence reads: CASSLATSGTSKEQYF. The CDR3 nucleotides read TGTGCCAGCAGCTTAGCTACTAGCGGGACCTCGAAGGAGCAGTACTTC.

This chain connects TRBV28 to TRBJ2-7, with 7 nucleotides matching TRBD1. The CDR3 consists of 14 residues. CDR1 MDHEN and CDR2 SYDVKM come from the germline V gene. Losses at the gene ends were 10 bases for V and 3 bases for J; bases not matched to a gene: 12. The CDR3 reads CATRHSSGGYEQYF. CDR3 nucleotides: TGTGCCACTAGACATAGCTCAGGGGGCTACGAGCAGTACTTC.

This clonotype was counted a few times. This chain joins TRBV6-2 or TRBV6-3 and TRBJ1-5; 7 bases are a match to TRBD1. The germline V gene encodes CDR1 MNHEY and CDR2 SVGEGT. CDR3 length: 17 residues. The junction had 10 bases not matched to a gene; V was cut back by 2 bases and J by 3 bases. The CDR3 sequence: CASSYPTTGHSNQPQHF. The CDR3, as DNA: TGTGCCAGCAGTTACCCCACGACAGGGCACTCCAATCAGCCCCAGCATTTT.

This clonotype was found a few times. The chain uses TRBV20-1 and TRBJ2-1, with D tentatively TRBD2 (6 bases). Deletions cut 2 bases from V and 5 bases from J, with 13 bases between. Germline V gene lookup returns CDR1 DFQATT and CDR2 SNEGSKA (reference sequence). The CDR3 contains 14 residues. For the CDR3, the DNA is TGCAGTGCTAGATCTCCGGGAGTACACAATGAGCAGTTCTTC. Translation gives CSARSPGVHNEQFF.

This clonotype came up many times. The rearrangement uses TRBV5-1 and TRBJ2-7, with 8 bases aligning to TRBD2. CDR1 and CDR2 from the germline V gene are SGHRS and YFSETQ. The CDR3 contains 14 residues. V was clipped by 4 bases and J by 0 bases; unmatched bases: 3. The CDR3 region has the DNA TGCGCCAGCAGCCTGAGCGGGAGCTCCTACGAGCAGTACTTC. This translates into CASSLSGSSYEQYF.

The genes are TRBV10-3 and TRBJ2-1; perhaps TRBD2 as D (6 bases). The CDR3 runs to 15 residues. Trimming left V 1 base short and J 1 base short, with 8 bases between. Germline assignment: CDR1 ENHRY and CDR2 SYGVKD. In DNA form, the CDR3 reads TGTGCCATCAGTGAGTTTAGCGGATCCTACAATGAGCAGTTCTTC. Its protein product is CAISEFSGSYNEQFF.